The sample holds one count of the clone carrying this TCR beta chain. The sample contains more than one DNA sequence encoding this CDR3. Trimming at V came to 2 bases and at J to 1 base, leaving 0 bases not matched to a gene. This CDR3 has 15 amino acids. Germline CDR1 reads MNHEY; CDR2 reads SVGAGI. This table comes from immunoSEQ multiplex PCR, and its TCRdb copy is limited to in-frame clones, with some not included. This repertoire shows around 160,000 clones, 80% to 90% found once; its top ten account for roughly 8%. This record belongs to a study of blood T cell repertoires in COVID-19. The chain uses TRBV6-5 and TRBJ2-3, with 10 bases aligning to TRBD2. The sequence came from a woman aged 55-70 years with COVID-19, enrolled during active disease. The sample comprised peripheral blood. The CDR3 is CASSYLAGGTDTQYF. The CDR3 nucleotides read TGTGCCAGCAGTTACCTAGCGGGGGGCACAGATACGCAGTATTTT.